The present TCR beta chain was sequenced within a study of T cells after yellow fever vaccination. The study's findings and limits: The booster response re-showed most primary clones: around 95% CD4, approximately 90% CD8.

This clonotype was picked up many times. Its antigen is not identified. V lost 0 bases, J lost 7 bases, and 3 bases lay in between. CDR3 length: 11 amino acids. The V gene's germline CDR1 is MNHEY and CDR2 SVGEGT. TCRdb itself ran the 5' RACE reads through MiXCR, one entry per CDR3 protein. The table records 400,000 or so distinct CDR3 sequences, more than 5.5% of them present only once. The receptor was derived from a man aged 25 to 40 who received the YFV17D yellow fever vaccine. The source was PBMCs, collected 5 days after the yellow fever booster vaccination. The chain recombines TRBV6-2 or TRBV6-3 with TRBJ2-5; no reliable D call. CDR3 DNA sequence: TGTGCCAGCAGTTACTCGCGGACCCAGTACTTC. It codes for CASSYSRTQYF.